These 20 T cell receptor beta chains were all obtained from the same sample, sequenced in a study of cytomegalovirus exposure and HLA in healthy donors. It was with 60 Vbeta and 13 Jbeta primers that the PCR ran. Some clones are missing from TCRdb's copy, which holds only in-frame ones; the method was immunoSEQ multiplex PCR. The repertoire holds 120,000 to 150,000 clones, with over 60% as singletons. Sequenced material: PBMCs. These receptors all stem from a man aged 35-49 years in good health and CMV-seropositive.

The V call is TRBV19, the J call TRBJ1-5; weak D call: TRBD1 (5 bases). This CDR3 contains 16 residues. Per the germline V gene, CDR1 is LNHDA and CDR2 is SQIVND (reference sequence). V was trimmed by 3 bases and J by 5 bases, leaving 17 bases between them. In DNA form, the CDR3 reads TGTGCCAGTAGTATCTCAGGGTTGTTGCCCCATCAGCCCCAGCATTTT. It specifies CASSISGLLPHQPQHF.

The chain uses TRBV7-6 and TRBJ2-1, with D possibly matching TRBD1 (5 bases). Trimming left V 1 base short and J 5 bases short, with 15 bases between. The CDR3 covers 16 residues. Per the germline V gene, CDR1 is SGHVS and CDR2 is FNYEAQ. The CDR3 loop is CASSLVPPLRDNEQFF. CDR3 in DNA: TGTGCCAGCAGCTTAGTTCCCCCTCTCAGGGACAATGAGCAGTTCTTC.

This chain links TRBV6-5 with TRBJ2-7; 7 bases match TRBD1. From germline, CDR1 is MNHEY and CDR2 SVGAGI. The CDR3 length is 15 residues. V lost 6 bases to trimming and J lost 0 bases; unmatched junction nucleotides: 8. Written as DNA, the CDR3 is TGTGCCAGCAGCGCCGACAGGGCTTTCTCCTACGAGCAGTACTTC. Residues: CASSADRAFSYEQYF.

This clone was counted between two and nine times. V is TRBV30 and J is TRBJ1-5, with D uncertain. CDR3 size: 15 residues. V was clipped by 3 bases and J by 2 bases, with 14 bases between them. Germline V gene sequence: CDR1 GTSNPN, CDR2 SVGIG (reference sequence). CDR3 region: CAWRSPVSGNQPQHF. The CDR3 DNA reads as TGTGCCTGGAGATCTCCCGTGAGTGGCAATCAGCCCCAGCATTTT.

The rearrangement joins TRBV7-9 to TRBJ1-3; 7 positions match TRBD1. Germline CDR1 and CDR2: SEHNR and FQNEAQ (reference sequence). J lost 2 bases, V lost 6 bases, and 4 bases had no gene match. This CDR3 is 14 amino acids long. CDR3 coding DNA: TGTGCCAGCAGACCCGGGACAGCTGGAAACACCATATATTTT. Protein sequence: CASRPGTAGNTIYF.

This rearrangement joins TRBV7-8 to TRBJ2-5, with D possibly matching TRBD1 (6 bases). V dropped 5 bases and J dropped 11 bases, with 27 bases sitting between them. This CDR3 spans 16 amino acids. Germline loops: CDR1 SGHVS, CDR2 FQNEAQ. Here the CDR3 DNA reads TGTGCCAGCAGCCCTGGAGGTTTCGCTAGGGGGATGGCACAGTACTTC. The encoded protein is CASSPGGFARGMAQYF.

The rearrangement links TRBV5-5 to TRBJ1-2; no firm D call. The germline gives CDR1 SGHKS, CDR2 YYEKEE (reference sequence). V was shortened by 0 bases and J by 3 bases, with 12 bases between the two germline ends. The CDR3 loop spans 15 amino acids. As DNA, the CDR3 is TGTGCCAGCAGCTTGGTGCGATTGCGGGACTATGGCTACACCTTC. It specifies CASSLVRLRDYGYTF.

The rearrangement links TRBV5-6 to TRBJ2-5; TRBD1 matches at 10 bases. The J call may be wrong; the DNA end is better matched by TRBJ2-7. The CDR3 is 15 residues long. Germline V lookup: CDR1 SGHDT, CDR2 YYEEEE. The CDR3 region has the DNA TGTGCCAGCAGCTTGGGGACAGGGGGCTCCTACGAGCAGTACTTC. Its translation is CASSLGTGGSYEQYF.

The chain recombines TRBV7-9 with TRBJ2-1, with 10 bases identical to TRBD2. The CDR3 has 15 residues. Germline lookup yields CDR1 SEHNR and CDR2 FQNEAQ (reference sequence). Germline trimming cut 8 bases from V and 7 bases from J; bases unmatched to any gene: 11. In DNA form, the CDR3 reads TGTGCCAGCTTCCGAGCGGGAGGGCCCGCGAATGAGCAGTTCTTC. Its protein product is CASFRAGGPANEQFF.

V and J are TRBV27 and TRBJ2-1, with TRBD1 matching over 9 bases. The J segment lost 12 bases and the V segment lost 4 bases, leaving 7 bases of the junction unmatched. Germline assignment: CDR1 MNHEY and CDR2 SMNVEV (reference sequence). CDR3 length equals 13 residues. Written as DNA, the CDR3 is TGTGCCAGCAGTTCCAGGGACAGGGAGGGGCAGTTCTTC. Protein product: CASSSRDREGQFF.

This clone was detected only once. The chain combines TRBV6-6 with TRBJ2-7, with TRBD2 matching 7 bases. CDR1 and CDR2 from the germline V gene are MNHNY and SVGAGI (reference sequence). The CDR3 loop spans 15 amino acids. V shed 7 bases, J shed 3 bases, and the junction held 12 bases outside the gene matches. This chain's CDR3 is CASTNSGGRGYEQYF. The DNA for the CDR3 is TGTGCCAGCACCAACTCGGGGGGTAGGGGCTACGAGCAGTACTTC.

The chain employs TRBV7-8 and TRBJ1-1, with D tentatively TRBD1 (5 bases). Germline values: CDR1 SGHVS, CDR2 FQNEAQ. This CDR3 contains 15 residues. Trimming removed 6 bases from V and 0 bases from J, with 14 bases in between. The CDR3 nucleotides are TGTGCCAGCAGACAGCGGGGGAACGTGAACACTGAAGCTTTCTTT. It is translated as CASRQRGNVNTEAFF.

CDR3 protein: CASSESGSAGDGYTF. In nucleotides, the CDR3 is TGTGCCAGCAGTGAATCGGGGAGCGCGGGAGATGGCTACACCTTC. The chain joins TRBV6-1 to TRBJ1-2; D gene uncertain. Germline lookup yields CDR1 MNHNS and CDR2 SASEGT. Trimming removed 2 bases at V and 6 bases at J, with 16 bases between. The CDR3 length is 15 residues.

The J gene is TRBJ2-5, the V gene TRBV5-1; 7 bases line up with TRBD2. With 2 bases clipped from V and 0 bases from J, the junction kept 7 bases outside the gene matches. The CDR3 is 16 amino acids. Looked up from germline, CDR1 is SGHRS and CDR2 is YFSETQ. The CDR3 sequence is CASSFYPSGDQETQYF. The CDR3, as DNA: TGCGCCAGCAGCTTTTATCCTAGCGGAGACCAAGAGACCCAGTACTTC.

In its sample, this clone was seen a few times. The V and J genes are TRBV18 and TRBJ1-1; 7 bases match TRBD1. V lost 2 bases and J lost 7; bases outside the gene matches: 4. CDR1 and CDR2 from the germline V gene are KGHSH and LQKENI. The CDR3 has 13 residues. CDR3 loop: CASSPSGGVEAFF. For the CDR3, the DNA is TGTGCCAGCTCACCATCAGGGGGTGTTGAAGCTTTCTTT.

The V gene is TRBV6-5, the J gene TRBJ1-1, with D possibly TRBD1 on 5 matching bases. This CDR3 has 14 amino acids. The V end lost 2 bases, the J end lost 4 bases, and 11 bases lay between the germline ends. The germline V gene encodes CDR1 MNHEY and CDR2 SVGAGI. The CDR3 loop is CASSYGALSTEAFF. The CDR3 coding sequence is TGTGCCAGCAGTTACGGGGCGCTGAGCACTGAAGCTTTCTTT.

This chain uses TRBV7-2 with TRBJ2-3; 16 bases agree with TRBD2. The CDR3 totals 18 residues. Germline V CDR1 and CDR2: SGHTA, FQGNSA. The ends lost 5 bases at V and 0 bases at J; junction bases unmatched: 5. DNA for the CDR3: TGTGCCAGCAGCCAGGGACTAGCGGGAGGGCCTAGCACAGATACGCAGTATTTT. Translated: CASSQGLAGGPSTDTQYF. Drawing the rest from reference TRBV7-2 and TRBJ2-3, the complete variable domain is GAGVSQSPSNKVTEKGKDVELRCDPISGHTALYWYRQSLGQGLEFLIYFQGNSAPDKSGLPSDRFSAERTGGSVSTLTIQRTQQEDSAVYLCASSQGLAGGPSTDTQYFGPGTRLTVL.

This clone was detected only once. This chain joins TRBV5-1 and TRBJ2-2, with no clear D. V shed 2 bases and J shed 6 bases, with 11 bases lying between them. Germline V gives CDR1 SGHRS, CDR2 YFSETQ. The CDR3 has 14 residues. The CDR3 here is CASSLSDWAGELFF. The CDR3 DNA is TGCGCCAGCAGCTTATCAGACTGGGCCGGGGAGCTGTTTTTT. The whole variable domain, filled in from reference TRBV5-1 and TRBJ2-2, reads KAGVTQTPRYLIKTRGQQVTLSCSPISGHRSVSWYQQTPGQGLQFLFEYFSETQRNKGNFPGRFSGRQFSNSRSEMNVSTLELGDSALYLCASSLSDWAGELFFGEGSRLTVL.

The V call is TRBV6-1, the J call TRBJ1-6; TRBD1 matches 10 bases. The CDR3 has 14 residues. J gave up 10 bases and V 5 bases, and 5 bases lay outside the gene matches. CDR1 and CDR2 from the germline V gene are MNHNS and SASEGT. CDR3 nucleotides: TGTGCCAGCAGTTCTGGACAGGGGGACTCACCCCTCCACTTT. Its protein product is CASSSGQGDSPLHF.

The chain has TRBV28 and TRBJ2-1, with 7 bases fitting TRBD2. The CDR3 consists of 19 residues. J lost 4 bases, V lost 5 bases, and 20 bases had no gene match. From germline, CDR1 is MDHEN and CDR2 SYDVKM. CDR3 residues: CASSPRPIGAGPYYNEQFF. The CDR3 bases are TGTGCCAGCAGTCCTCGTCCGATCGGAGCGGGGCCATATTACAATGAGCAGTTCTTC.